The present entry profiles one TCR beta chain with its context. The antigen is not known. This sample was included in a study of shared clonotypes between healthy human individuals. Germline V gene lookup returns CDR1 SEHNR and CDR2 FQNEAQ (reference sequence). The CDR3 runs to 16 residues. Trimming removed 4 bases at V and 2 bases at J, with 12 bases between. The input for sorted-subset replicate PCRs was approximately 210 ng DNA, around 27,000 T cell genomes. Generated by immunoSEQ multiplex PCR, the TCRdb table keeps only in-frame clones and is missing some. The data contain about 2.4 million clones, approximately 93% of them singletons. Both subsets, CD45RA+ naive and CD45RA-negative memory, were split from the CD4+ cells. Overall study findings and caveats: It was anticipated that sequencing depth would influence how many clonotypes donors shared. Clonotype sharing across a few donors was observed for around 5% of naive CD4 clonotypes.

The sequencing input was naive CD4+ T cells from PBMCs. The subset was: CD45RA+ positively selected. This TCR was sampled from a man between 18 and 29 years old in good health. Some clones in this sample may be carry-over from other donors' samples. V usage is TRBV7-9 and J usage is TRBJ2-6, with D unresolved. This CDR3 reads CASSSVPGTGANVLTF. DNA of the CDR3: TGTGCCAGCAGCTCGGTTCCTGGCACTGGGGCCAACGTCCTGACTTTC.